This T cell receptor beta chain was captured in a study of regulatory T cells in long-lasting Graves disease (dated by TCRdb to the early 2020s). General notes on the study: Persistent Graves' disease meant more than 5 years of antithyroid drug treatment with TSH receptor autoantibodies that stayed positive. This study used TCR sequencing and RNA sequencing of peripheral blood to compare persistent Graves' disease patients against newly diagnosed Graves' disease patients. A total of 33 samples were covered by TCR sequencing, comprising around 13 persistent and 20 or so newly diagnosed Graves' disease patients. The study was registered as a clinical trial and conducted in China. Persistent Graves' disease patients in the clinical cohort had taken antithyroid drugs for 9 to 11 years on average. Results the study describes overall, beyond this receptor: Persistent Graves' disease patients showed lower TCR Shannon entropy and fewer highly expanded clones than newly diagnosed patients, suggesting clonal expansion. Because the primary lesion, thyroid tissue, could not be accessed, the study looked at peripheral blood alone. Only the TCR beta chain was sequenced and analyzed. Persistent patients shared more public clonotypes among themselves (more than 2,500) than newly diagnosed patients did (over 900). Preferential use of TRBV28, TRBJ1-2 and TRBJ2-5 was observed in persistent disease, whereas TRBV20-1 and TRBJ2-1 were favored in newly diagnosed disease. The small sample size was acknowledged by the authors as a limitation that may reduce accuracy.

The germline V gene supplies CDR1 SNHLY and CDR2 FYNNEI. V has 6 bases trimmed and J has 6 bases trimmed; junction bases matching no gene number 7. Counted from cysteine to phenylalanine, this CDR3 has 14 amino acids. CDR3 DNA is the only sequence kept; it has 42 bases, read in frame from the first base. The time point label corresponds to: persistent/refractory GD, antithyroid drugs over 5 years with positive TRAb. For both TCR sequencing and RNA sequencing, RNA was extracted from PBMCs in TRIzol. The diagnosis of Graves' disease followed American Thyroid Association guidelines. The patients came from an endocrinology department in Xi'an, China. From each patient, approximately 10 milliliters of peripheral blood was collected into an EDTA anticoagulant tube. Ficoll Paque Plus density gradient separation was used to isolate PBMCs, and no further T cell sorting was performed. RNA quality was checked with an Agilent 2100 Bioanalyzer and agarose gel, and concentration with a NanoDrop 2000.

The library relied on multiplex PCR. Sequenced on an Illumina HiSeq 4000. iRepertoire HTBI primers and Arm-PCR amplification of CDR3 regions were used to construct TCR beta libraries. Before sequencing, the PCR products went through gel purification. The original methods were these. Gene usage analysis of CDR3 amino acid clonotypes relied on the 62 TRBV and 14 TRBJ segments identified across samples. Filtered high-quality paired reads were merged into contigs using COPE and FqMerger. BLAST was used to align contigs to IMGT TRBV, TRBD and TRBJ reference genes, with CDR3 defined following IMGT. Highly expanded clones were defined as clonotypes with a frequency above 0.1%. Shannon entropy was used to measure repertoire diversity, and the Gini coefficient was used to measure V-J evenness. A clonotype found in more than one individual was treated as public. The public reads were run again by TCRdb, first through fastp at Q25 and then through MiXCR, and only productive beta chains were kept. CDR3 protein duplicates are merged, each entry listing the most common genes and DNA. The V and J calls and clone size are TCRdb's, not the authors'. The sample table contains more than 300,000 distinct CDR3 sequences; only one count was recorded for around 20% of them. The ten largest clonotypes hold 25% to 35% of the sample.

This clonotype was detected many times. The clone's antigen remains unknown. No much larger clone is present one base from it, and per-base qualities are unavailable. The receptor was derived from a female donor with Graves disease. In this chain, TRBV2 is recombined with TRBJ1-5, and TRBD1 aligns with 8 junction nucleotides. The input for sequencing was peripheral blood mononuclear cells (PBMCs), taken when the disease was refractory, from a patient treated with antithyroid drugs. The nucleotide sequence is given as TGTGCCAGCAGCGCTGACAGGGGAGGTCAGCCCCAGCATTTT. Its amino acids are CASSADRGGQPQHF.